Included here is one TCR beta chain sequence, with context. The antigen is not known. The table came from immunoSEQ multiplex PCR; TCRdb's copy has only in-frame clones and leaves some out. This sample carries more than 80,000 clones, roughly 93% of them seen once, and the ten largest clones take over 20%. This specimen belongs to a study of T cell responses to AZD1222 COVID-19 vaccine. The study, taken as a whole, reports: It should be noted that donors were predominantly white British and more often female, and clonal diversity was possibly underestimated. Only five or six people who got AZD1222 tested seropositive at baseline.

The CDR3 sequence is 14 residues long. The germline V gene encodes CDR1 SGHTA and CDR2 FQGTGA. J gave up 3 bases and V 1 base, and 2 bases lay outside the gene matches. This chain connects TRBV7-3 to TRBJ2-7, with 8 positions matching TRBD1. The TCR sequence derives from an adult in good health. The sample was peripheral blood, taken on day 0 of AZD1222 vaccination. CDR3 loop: CASSLNRGDYEQYF. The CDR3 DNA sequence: TGTGCCAGCAGCTTAAACAGGGGGGACTACGAGCAGTACTTC. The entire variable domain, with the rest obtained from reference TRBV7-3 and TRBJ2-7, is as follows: GAGVSQTPSNKVTEKGKYVELRCDPISGHTALYWYRQSLGQGPEFLIYFQGTGAADDSGLPNDRFFAVRPEGSVSTLKIQRTERGDSAVYLCASSLNRGDYEQYFGPGTRLTVT.